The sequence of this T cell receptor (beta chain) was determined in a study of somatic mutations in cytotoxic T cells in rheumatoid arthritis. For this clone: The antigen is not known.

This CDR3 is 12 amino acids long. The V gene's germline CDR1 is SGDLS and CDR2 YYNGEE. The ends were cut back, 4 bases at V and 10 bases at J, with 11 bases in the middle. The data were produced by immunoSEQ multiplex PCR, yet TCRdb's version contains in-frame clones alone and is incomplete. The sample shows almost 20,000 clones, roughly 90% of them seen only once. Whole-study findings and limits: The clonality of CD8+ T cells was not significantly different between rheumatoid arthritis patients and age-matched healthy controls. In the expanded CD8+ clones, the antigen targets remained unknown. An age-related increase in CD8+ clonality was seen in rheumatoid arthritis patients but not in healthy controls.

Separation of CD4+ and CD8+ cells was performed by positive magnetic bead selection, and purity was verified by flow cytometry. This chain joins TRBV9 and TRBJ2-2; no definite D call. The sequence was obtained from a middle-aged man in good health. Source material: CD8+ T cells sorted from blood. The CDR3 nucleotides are TGTGCCAGCAGCCCCCCCGATGTGGAGCTGTTTTTT. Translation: CASSPPDVELFF.